This T cell receptor (beta chain) originates from a study of shared clonotypes between healthy human individuals. Study background: Aged 18 to 49, the donors were a couple of women and a few men.

A remark on this clone: Its antigen is unidentified.

Study results and limitations: Estimated clonotype richness was generally higher in naive than memory subsets. A reduction in generation probabilities was seen for non-shared clonotypes relative to those shared by all four donors.

Sorted subsets were amplified in replicate PCRs using 200 ng DNA, about 30,000 T cell genomes. TCRdb keeps only in-frame clones here, not all; method: immunoSEQ multiplex PCR. Counted here are hundreds of thousands of clones, roughly 95% occurring once; the ten biggest clones make up about 0.11%. The CDR3 extends over 14 amino acids. Deletions cut 5 bases from V and 4 bases from J, with 12 bases between. Germline V gene lookup returns CDR1 PRHDT and CDR2 FYEKMQ (reference sequence). As defined, naive CD8 cells were CD45RO-negative and positively selected for CCR7, with terminally differentiated effector memory CD45RA+ cells excluded.

The sequenced sample consisted of naive CD8+ T cells sorted from blood. This receptor was identified in a woman in her twenties or thirties in good health. This rearrangement joins TRBV13 to TRBJ1-3; D unresolved. DNA of the CDR3: TGTGCCAGCAGCCCCTGGCGGCCCGGAAACACCATATATTTT. The encoded protein is CASSPWRPGNTIYF.